These T cell receptor beta chains were read from a single sample in a study of blood T cell repertoires in COVID-19. Using immunoSEQ multiplex PCR, the repertoire was profiled, and TCRdb retains in-frame clones only, with some absent. The table shows 35,000 to 40,000 clones, with 81% occurring only once. The specimen sequenced was peripheral blood. The source is an elderly man with active or convalescent COVID-19. Each CDR3 is given without its conserved first and last residue. Fields, in order: clone size, V gene, J gene, CDR3 protein. Some rows mark clone size as missing; the rest say once, few, many or name a class of expanded clone.

clone_size: once; v_call: TRBV18; j_call: TRBJ2-1; cdr3_aa: ASSRVNGQSSYNEQF
clone_size: NA; v_call: TRBV4-1; j_call: TRBJ2-7; cdr3_aa: ASSRNSGLAGTPYEQY
clone_size: NA; v_call: TRBV7-2; j_call: TRBJ2-3; cdr3_aa: ASSWKGTDTQY
clone_size: NA; v_call: TRBV12-3/TRBV12-4; j_call: TRBJ1-1; cdr3_aa: ASSLDGPRGF
clone_size: once; v_call: TRBV21-1; j_call: TRBJ2-7; cdr3_aa: ASIGRGDYEQY
clone_size: NA; v_call: TRBV7-9; j_call: TRBJ2-4; cdr3_aa: ASSPGTGGKAVQY
clone_size: NA; v_call: TRBV14; j_call: TRBJ1-4; cdr3_aa: ASSQNRGRGEKLF
clone_size: NA; v_call: TRBV15; j_call: TRBJ1-6; cdr3_aa: ATSRDFRNSPLH
clone_size: once; v_call: TRBV9; j_call: TRBJ1-2; cdr3_aa: ASSPPGTGNYGYT
clone_size: NA; v_call: TRBV9; j_call: TRBJ1-1; cdr3_aa: ASSVSGDTEAF
clone_size: NA; v_call: TRBV6-2/TRBV6-3; j_call: TRBJ1-1; cdr3_aa: ASSARQGPAEAF
clone_size: few; v_call: TRBV2; j_call: TRBJ1-2; cdr3_aa: ASSSRAGLGGYT
clone_size: NA; v_call: TRBV14; j_call: TRBJ2-5; cdr3_aa: ASSPRGGTGGKETQY
clone_size: few; v_call: TRBV24-1; j_call: TRBJ2-5; cdr3_aa: ATSESGTVGTQY
clone_size: NA; v_call: TRBV5-1; j_call: TRBJ2-5; cdr3_aa: ASSSSPGRRQETQY
clone_size: NA; v_call: TRBV7-8; j_call: TRBJ2-1; cdr3_aa: ASSPFQRMRGSSYNEQF
clone_size: NA; v_call: TRBV19; j_call: TRBJ1-3; cdr3_aa: ASDRGTTLSGNTIY
clone_size: NA; v_call: TRBV5-1; j_call: TRBJ1-6; cdr3_aa: ASSQGDNSPLH
clone_size: NA; v_call: TRBV3-1/TRBV3-2; j_call: TRBJ1-4; cdr3_aa: ASSRRAEGNEKLF
clone_size: NA; v_call: TRBV13; j_call: TRBJ2-1; cdr3_aa: ASSLRKTGVENRGSYNEQF
clone_size: NA; v_call: TRBV1; j_call: TRBJ2-2; cdr3_aa: TSSQDPRLAVTGELF
clone_size: NA; v_call: TRBV24-1; j_call: TRBJ2-2; cdr3_aa: ATSDSAGANTGELF
clone_size: NA; v_call: TRBV11-2; j_call: TRBJ2-2; cdr3_aa: ASSFSGNTGELF
clone_size: NA; v_call: TRBV7-2; j_call: TRBJ2-1; cdr3_aa: ASSLARRGGTNEQF
clone_size: once; v_call: TRBV11-2; j_call: TRBJ2-3; cdr3_aa: ASMGGDTQY
clone_size: once; v_call: TRBV5-6; j_call: TRBJ2-1; cdr3_aa: ASSSAGGSSYNEQF
clone_size: NA; v_call: TRBV28; j_call: TRBJ2-7; cdr3_aa: ASSLVGEQY
clone_size: NA; v_call: TRBV9; j_call: TRBJ2-6; cdr3_aa: ASSSPGPNMAGANVLT
clone_size: once; v_call: TRBV18; j_call: TRBJ1-2; cdr3_aa: ASSPQVDRVEFGYT
clone_size: NA; v_call: TRBV3-1/TRBV3-2; j_call: TRBJ2-3; cdr3_aa: ASSQGLAELQY
clone_size: once; v_call: TRBV5-6; j_call: TRBJ1-1; cdr3_aa: ASRGRTEAF
clone_size: NA; v_call: TRBV20-1; j_call: TRBJ2-1; cdr3_aa: SAPGVDEQF
clone_size: NA; v_call: TRBV19; j_call: TRBJ2-1; cdr3_aa: ASAKGGRAPNEQF
clone_size: NA; v_call: TRBV4-1; j_call: TRBJ2-7; cdr3_aa: ASSAEGGLDEQY
clone_size: NA; v_call: TRBV4-2; j_call: TRBJ1-2; cdr3_aa: ASSQGGTTRDGYT
clone_size: NA; v_call: TRBV4-1; j_call: TRBJ2-7; cdr3_aa: ASSQDQGYEQY
clone_size: NA; v_call: TRBV7-9; j_call: TRBJ1-1; cdr3_aa: ASSPPRGGGTEAF
clone_size: NA; v_call: TRBV7-9; j_call: TRBJ1-5; cdr3_aa: ASSLEGTKGVNQPQH
clone_size: NA; v_call: TRBV12-3/TRBV12-4; j_call: TRBJ2-1; cdr3_aa: ASSLLRGGEQF
clone_size: NA; v_call: TRBV11-2; j_call: TRBJ1-4; cdr3_aa: ASSPGTGLTGKLF
clone_size: NA; v_call: TRBV20-1; j_call: TRBJ1-2; cdr3_aa: SAETSGGYT
clone_size: NA; v_call: TRBV29-1; j_call: TRBJ2-3; cdr3_aa: SVDQGTHTDTQY
clone_size: NA; v_call: TRBV2; j_call: TRBJ2-5; cdr3_aa: ASGDGRGTQKETQY
clone_size: NA; v_call: TRBV5-1; j_call: TRBJ2-7; cdr3_aa: ASSQFGSGGEQY
clone_size: NA; v_call: TRBV9; j_call: TRBJ2-1; cdr3_aa: ASSPGNFNEQF
clone_size: few; v_call: TRBV7-2; j_call: TRBJ1-6; cdr3_aa: ASSLRRGTGNSPLH
clone_size: NA; v_call: TRBV6-1; j_call: TRBJ2-1; cdr3_aa: ASSELSGGTYNEQF
clone_size: once; v_call: TRBV4-1; j_call: TRBJ2-7; cdr3_aa: ASSQSGTNYEQY
clone_size: NA; v_call: TRBV6-6; j_call: TRBJ1-6; cdr3_aa: ASSYSGTGSKALH
clone_size: NA; v_call: TRBV25-1; j_call: TRBJ1-1; cdr3_aa: ASGGGMNTEAF
clone_size: NA; v_call: TRBV6-5; j_call: TRBJ1-5; cdr3_aa: ASSYSRPPSNQPQH
clone_size: once; v_call: TRBV4-1; j_call: TRBJ2-1; cdr3_aa: AGRAGAAYWDCYNEQF
clone_size: NA; v_call: TRBV20-1; j_call: TRBJ1-2; cdr3_aa: SASSGQTHPGYT
clone_size: NA; v_call: TRBV15; j_call: TRBJ1-5; cdr3_aa: ATSRGRVEEPQH
clone_size: NA; v_call: TRBV30; j_call: TRBJ1-5; cdr3_aa: AWSGDIFRDRSNQPQH
clone_size: NA; v_call: TRBV7-8; j_call: TRBJ1-5; cdr3_aa: ASSPGGVYNQPQH
clone_size: many; v_call: TRBV4-3; j_call: TRBJ1-2; cdr3_aa: ASSQDQTARGGYT
clone_size: NA; v_call: TRBV4-3; j_call: TRBJ1-2; cdr3_aa: ASSQDGRGNYGYT
clone_size: NA; v_call: TRBV11-2; j_call: TRBJ2-1; cdr3_aa: ASSSAGEVYNEQF
clone_size: NA; v_call: TRBV9; j_call: TRBJ2-1; cdr3_aa: ASSVGLAGGGEQF